These T cell receptor beta chains were read from a single sample in a study of CDR3 diversity in severe acne. TCRdb re-derived calls from the PCR reads in MiXCR, one entry per CDR3 protein. The data hold roughly 79,000 distinct CDR3 sequences, with 49% observed a single time. Sequencing input: blood. Receptors were obtained from a male donor with severe acne vulgaris. The CDR3 runs from the conserved cysteine through the conserved F or W. Each record gives: D gene, J gene, V gene, clone size, CDR3 protein, CDR3 DNA. The D gene is left open where the match is weak. Rows may omit the clone size; those that give it use once, few, many or a size class.

TRBD2 | TRBJ2-1 | TRBV28 | few | CASLDGREPEQFF | TGTGCCAGCCTAGACGGGAGGGAACCTGAGCAGTTCTTC
. | TRBJ2-7 | TRBV4-3 | . | CASSQEGRIGEQYF | TGCGCCAGCAGCCAAGAGGGACGGATCGGCGAGCAGTACTTC
. | TRBJ2-1 | TRBV20-1 | . | CSATRTVTNAEQFF | TGCAGTGCCACCCGTACAGTGACCAACGCTGAGCAGTTCTTC
. | TRBJ2-1 | TRBV24-1 | . | CATSARGGVMGYNEQFF | TGTGCCACCAGTGCTAGAGGGGGAGTAATGGGCTACAATGAGCAGTTCTTC
. | TRBJ1-2 | TRBV25-1 | . | CASIPGVGYGYTF | TGTGCCAGCATCCCAGGGGTGGGGTATGGCTACACCTTC
TRBD2 | TRBJ2-1 | TRBV7-6 | . | CASSPGGRDDNEQFF | TGTGCCAGCAGCCCGGGGGGGCGGGACGACAATGAGCAGTTCTTC
. | TRBJ2-1 | TRBV2 | . | CASRPGLRTRETSYNEQFF | TGTGCCAGCAGGCCGGGACTCCGAACGAGAGAAACCTCCTACAATGAGCAGTTCTTC
. | TRBJ2-1 | TRBV7-3 | many | CASSEGNEQFF | TGTGCCAGCAGCGAGGGAAATGAGCAGTTCTTC
TRBD2 | TRBJ2-2 | TRBV20-1 | many | CSASSSSGGENTGELFF | TGCAGTGCTAGTTCTTCTAGCGGGGGTGAGAACACCGGGGAGCTGTTTTTT
TRBD2 | TRBJ2-1 | TRBV7-9 | . | CASGPRTSGDNEQFF | TGTGCCAGCGGCCCCCGGACTAGCGGAGACAATGAGCAGTTCTTC
TRBD1 | TRBJ1-1 | TRBV5-6 | . | CASSWDRGNTEAFF | TGTGCCAGCAGTTGGGACAGGGGAAACACTGAAGCTTTCTTT
. | TRBJ2-7 | TRBV25-1 | . | CASSGGTASYEQYF | TGTGCCAGCAGTGGAGGGACGGCCAGCTACGAGCAGTACTTC
. | TRBJ2-3 | TRBV2 | many | CASSVGQPTDTQYF | TGTGCCAGCAGCGTCGGACAGCCCACAGATACGCAGTATTTT
. | TRBJ2-7 | TRBV7-9 | . | CASSLAQSSYEQYF | TGTGCCAGCAGCTTAGCCCAGAGCTCCTACGAGCAGTACTTC
. | TRBJ1-2 | TRBV25-1 | . | CASSSSGSGTLNYGYTF | TGTGCCAGCAGTTCGTCCGGCAGCGGGACACTTAACTATGGCTACACCTTC
. | TRBJ1-4 | TRBV4-3 | . | CASSQDRAAQIEKLFF | TGCGCCAGCAGCCAAGATCGGGCGGCTCAGATTGAAAAACTGTTTTTT
. | TRBJ1-1 | TRBV20-1 | many | CSARDQKTGMNTEAFF | TGCAGTGCTAGAGATCAAAAAACAGGGATGAACACTGAAGCTTTCTTT
. | TRBJ1-2 | TRBV7-8 | . | CASSFVLSGYGYTF | TGTGCCAGCAGCTTTGTGCTTTCGGGGTATGGCTACACCTTC